One sample yielded the 31 T cell receptor beta chains listed below, sequenced in a study of OX40 agonist ivuxolimab in advanced cancers. TCRdb keeps only in-frame clones here, not all; method: immunoSEQ multiplex PCR. The profile shows around 50,000 clones, approximately 89% of them singletons. Source: CD4+ or CD8+ T cells sorted from blood, taken in a trial of the OX40 agonist ivuxolimab. These receptors came from an adult with an advanced solid tumor such as melanoma, head and neck, liver or kidney cancer.

The genes are TRBV27 and TRBJ2-7; D might be TRBD1 or TRBD2, each matching 5 bases. V lost 6 bases and J lost 6, with 18 bases in between. This CDR3 region has 14 residues. Looked up from germline, CDR1 is MNHEY and CDR2 is SMNVEV (reference sequence). The CDR3 spells CASRIRDLHLEQYF. The DNA of the CDR3 is TGTGCCAGCAGAATAAGGGACCTGCATCTCGAGCAGTACTTC.

The V call is TRBV7-9, the J call TRBJ2-7, with 9 bases aligning to TRBD1. The CDR3 consists of 12 residues. Germline values: CDR1 SEHNR, CDR2 FQNEAQ (reference sequence). The V segment lost 6 bases and the J segment 5 bases; nucleotides outside the gene matches: 2. The CDR3 here is CASSWTGDEQYF. In nucleotides, the CDR3 is TGTGCCAGCAGTTGGACAGGGGACGAGCAGTACTTC. Using reference TRBV7-9 and TRBJ2-7 for the parts outside the CDR3, the full variable domain is DTGVSQNPRHKITKRGQNVTFRCDPISEHNRLYWYRQTLGQGPEFLTYFQNEAQLEKSRLLSDRFSAERPKGSFSTLEIQRTEQGDSAMYLCASSWTGDEQYFGPGTRLTVT.

The chain uses TRBV4-1 and TRBJ2-2; D is perhaps TRBD1 (6 bases). Germline lookup yields CDR1 MGHRA and CDR2 YSYEKL. Trimming cost V 2 bases and J 7 bases, with 14 bases left between them. The length of the CDR3 is 15 residues. Here the CDR3 reads CASSQTYRAFGELFF. CDR3 DNA: TGCGCCAGCAGCCAAACCTACAGGGCTTTCGGGGAGCTGTTTTTT.

The chain is built from TRBV5-1 and TRBJ2-3; no reliable D call. The V gene lost 0 bases and the J gene lost 2 bases, with 7 bases spanning the gap. CDR1 SGHRS and CDR2 YFSETQ come from the germline V gene. The CDR3 loop spans 14 amino acids. CDR3 nucleotides: TGCGCCAGCAGCTTGGATACAGACACAGATACGCAGTATTTT. Protein sequence: CASSLDTDTDTQYF.

This chain uses TRBV19 with TRBJ2-7, with 8 bases that match TRBD1. Germline V gene lookup returns CDR1 LNHDA and CDR2 SQIVND (reference sequence). The CDR3 loop spans 15 amino acids. J lost 2 bases, V lost 4 bases, and 7 bases had no gene match. The DNA for the CDR3 is TGTGCCAGTAGTAGACCGGGACAGGTTCCCTACGAGCAGTACTTC. This translates into CASSRPGQVPYEQYF.

The V call is TRBV4-2, the J call TRBJ2-5; D possibly matches TRBD1 or TRBD2 (6 bases each). Germline V gene data show CDR1 as LGHNA and CDR2 as YNFKEQ. The CDR3 has 14 residues. Trimming cost V 1 base and J 4 bases, with 10 bases left between them. The CDR3, as DNA: TGTGCCAGCAGCCAAGCGGGGGCGCGAGAGACCCAGTACTTC. It yields the protein CASSQAGARETQYF.

The J gene is TRBJ2-1, the V gene TRBV9; 9 bases are shared with TRBD2. CDR1 is SGDLS and CDR2 is YYNGEE in the germline V gene. The CDR3 covers 15 residues. V lost 0 bases to trimming and J lost 9 bases; unmatched junction nucleotides: 7. The DNA of the CDR3 is TGTGCCAGCAGCGTAGCTGCGGGGGGGCGCGGTGAGCAGTTCTTC. Protein sequence: CASSVAAGGRGEQFF.

The chain carries TRBV5-1 and TRBJ2-1; TRBD1 agrees at 7 bases. Germline V lookup: CDR1 SGHRS, CDR2 YFSETQ. The V segment lost 4 bases and the J segment 4 bases; nucleotides outside the gene matches: 2. The CDR3 loop spans 13 amino acids. CDR3 coding DNA: TGCGCCAGCAGCCTGGGACAGTACAATGAGCAGTTCTTC. This encodes CASSLGQYNEQFF.

This chain joins TRBV5-1 and TRBJ2-4; D not certain. Trimming shortened V by 0 bases and J by 0 bases, and 10 bases separated the two germline ends. In germline, CDR1 is SGHRS, CDR2 YFSETQ. This CDR3 is 16 amino acids long. This CDR3 is CASSLAGYQAKNIQYF. CDR3 nucleotides: TGCGCCAGCAGCTTGGCCGGCTACCAAGCCAAAAACATTCAGTACTTC.

CDR3 protein: CASSLVASGSNNEQFF. CDR3 in DNA: TGCGCCAGCAGCTTGGTAGCTAGCGGGAGCAACAATGAGCAGTTCTTC. The chain uses TRBV5-1 and TRBJ2-1; 10 nucleotides match TRBD2. Trimming at V came to 0 bases and at J to 5 bases, leaving 5 bases not matched to a gene. The CDR3 consists of 16 residues. Germline CDR1 and CDR2: SGHRS and YFSETQ.

The genes are TRBV28 and TRBJ2-5, with D possibly TRBD1 on 6 matching bases. CDR3 length equals 13 residues. Germline CDR1 MDHEN, CDR2 SYDVKM. Between the trimmed V and J ends, which lost 5 bases and 3 bases, there was a span of 10 bases. CDR3 in amino acids: CASSPRTEETQYF. The DNA for the CDR3 is TGTGCCAGCAGTCCCCGGACAGAAGAGACCCAGTACTTC.

The rearrangement uses TRBV5-1 and TRBJ2-3; weak D call: TRBD2 (6 bases). Trimming cost V 7 bases and J 1 base, with 16 bases left between them. This CDR3 region has 15 residues. Germline V lookup: CDR1 SGHRS, CDR2 YFSETQ. In DNA form, the CDR3 reads TGCGCCAGCTCTCTTCCTCGACTAGGCACAGATACGCAGTATTTT. This encodes CASSLPRLGTDTQYF.

The CDR3 is CASRQGAVNIQYF. For the CDR3, the DNA is TGTGCCAGCAGGCAGGGGGCTGTAAACATTCAGTACTTC. The V call is TRBV2, the J call TRBJ2-4, with 8 nucleotides matching TRBD1. With 6 bases clipped from V and 6 bases from J, the junction kept 4 bases outside the gene matches. Germline CDR1 is SNHLY and CDR2 is FYNNEI. This CDR3 is built from 13 residues.

As to this clone: Within the sample, other DNA sequences also encode this same CDR3. This CDR3 is CASSPPTGSYEQYF. In nucleotides, the CDR3 is TGTGCCAGCAGCCCGCCGACAGGGAGCTACGAGCAGTACTTC. V is TRBV5-4 and J is TRBJ2-7; 7 bases are a match to TRBD1. Germline-derived CDR1 and CDR2 are SGHNT and YYREEE (reference sequence). The V gene end was trimmed by 4 bases and the J gene end by 3 bases; junction bases not matched to a gene: 7. The CDR3 sequence is 14 residues long.

This sequence joins TRBV15 and TRBJ1-3; TRBD1 matches 7 bases. This CDR3 region has 14 residues. After removal of 2 bases from V and 13 bases from J, the junction contained 11 bases not matched to a gene. Germline CDR1 LNHNV, CDR2 YYDKDF (reference sequence). The CDR3: CATSRSGGRSPIYF. For the CDR3, the DNA is TGTGCCACCAGCAGATCAGGGGGACGGTCCCCTATATATTTT.

CDR3 residues: CASSEAHGGGQPQHF. The CDR3 DNA reads as TGTGCCAGCAGTGAAGCGCACGGGGGCGGTCAGCCCCAGCATTTT. The chain carries TRBV6-1 and TRBJ1-5; D may be TRBD1 (6 bases). The CDR3 extends over 15 amino acids. The ends were cut back, 0 bases at V and 6 bases at J, with 12 bases in the middle. CDR1 MNHNS and CDR2 SASEGT come from the germline V gene.

The V call is TRBV5-4, the J call TRBJ1-1; 7 bases line up with TRBD1. This CDR3 region has 14 residues. Germline values: CDR1 SGHNT, CDR2 YYREEE (reference sequence). V shed 4 bases and J 4 bases; nucleotides not matched to a gene: 7. DNA for the CDR3: TGTGCCAGCAGCCCCCCAGGGGGGAGCACTGAAGCTTTCTTT. This codes for CASSPPGGSTEAFF.

The chain has TRBV28 and TRBJ2-1, with D maybe TRBD1 (7 bases). The germline V gene encodes CDR1 MDHEN and CDR2 SYDVKM. The CDR3 consists of 15 residues. Trimming cost V 6 bases and J 7 bases, with 19 bases left between them. In nucleotides, the CDR3 is TGTGCCAGCAGCTCCCCGGGGGACAGCGGGAATGAGCAGTTCTTC. Translation: CASSSPGDSGNEQFF.

This clone appeared a single time. This chain links TRBV6-1 with TRBJ1-1, with D perhaps matching TRBD1 (6 bases). V lost 5 bases, J lost 5 bases, and 18 bases lay in between. The CDR3 is made up of 15 amino acids. Germline CDR1 reads MNHNS; CDR2 reads SASEGT. This chain's CDR3 is CASSTPLGGRTEAFF. The CDR3 nucleotides read TGTGCCAGCAGTACCCCCCTCGGGGGGCGGACTGAAGCTTTCTTT.

The rearrangement joins TRBV19 to TRBJ2-2; D is possibly TRBD1 (7 bases). V was cut by 8 bases and J by 0 bases, with 10 bases left in between. The germline CDR1 and CDR2 sequences are LNHDA and SQIVND (reference sequence). This CDR3 has 14 amino acids. CDR3 amino acids: CASGGTANTGELFF. The CDR3, as DNA: TGTGCCAGTGGGGGGACAGCGAACACCGGGGAGCTGTTTTTT.

This chain links TRBV9 with TRBJ2-3, with a possible D match to TRBD1 (6 bases). Trimming took off 2 bases at V and 6 bases at J, with 10 bases between the two ends. Looked up from germline, CDR1 is SGDLS and CDR2 is YYNGEE. This CDR3 region has 13 residues. Here the CDR3 reads CASSVGGRDTQYF. CDR3 coding DNA: TGTGCCAGCAGCGTTGGGGGCCGGGATACGCAGTATTTT.

The chain links TRBV6-9 to TRBJ1-5, with TRBD1 matching 9 bases. J gave up 6 bases and V 7 bases, and 10 bases lay outside the gene matches. The CDR3 is 15 residues long. From germline, CDR1 is MNHGY and CDR2 SVAAGI. The CDR3 nucleotides are TGTGCCAGCACCTATCCGGGACAGGGAAGTCAGCCCCAGCATTTT. Its protein product is CASTYPGQGSQPQHF.

The gene calls are TRBV21-1 and TRBJ2-1. TRBV21-1 is a documented pseudogene. The CDR3 is made up of 11 amino acids. The CDR3 protein is CAAVPYNEQFF. The CDR3, as DNA: TGTGCCGCCGTGCCTTACAATGAGCAGTTCTTC.

This chain connects TRBV6-5 to TRBJ2-5; TRBD1 matches at 9 bases. Unmatched junction bases numbered 6, after V lost 2 bases and J lost 5 bases. The CDR3 consists of 15 residues. Germline V gives CDR1 MNHEY, CDR2 SVGAGI. The CDR3 DNA follows: TGTGCCAGCAGTTACCGGGACAGGGCCTTCGAGACCCAGTACTTC. It translates to CASSYRDRAFETQYF.

V is TRBV9 and J is TRBJ2-7; D is unresolved. CDR1 is SGDLS and CDR2 is YYNGEE in the germline V gene. The CDR3 has 13 amino acids. Trimming cost V 4 bases and J 6 bases, with 14 bases left between them. As DNA, the CDR3 is TGTGCCAGCAGCCTCGACGTAGGCGCCGAGCAGTACTTC. It translates to CASSLDVGAEQYF.

The chain recombines TRBV7-2 with TRBJ1-2; D perhaps matches TRBD1 (5 bases). The V and J ends lost 5 bases and 8 bases respectively, with 12 bases between them. The CDR3 consists of 12 residues. Per the germline V gene, CDR1 is SGHTA and CDR2 is FQGNSA. The CDR3 sequence: CASSPGLGGYTF. The CDR3 DNA is TGTGCCAGCAGCCCAGGGCTAGGGGGCTACACCTTC.

The chain is built from TRBV5-1 and TRBJ1-4; TRBD1 matches at 7 bases. The CDR3 covers 14 residues. Germline CDR1 and CDR2: SGHRS and YFSETQ. V trimming: 5 bases; J trimming: 4 bases; junction bases outside the gene matches: 5. CDR3 DNA sequence: TGCGCCAGCAGGCCGGGACAGAATAATGAAAAACTGTTTTTT. Translating it yields CASRPGQNNEKLFF.

This clone was found once. The genes are TRBV28 and TRBJ2-5; 9 bases line up with TRBD2. V lost 2 bases and J lost 4; bases outside the gene matches: 2. Germline V gene lookup returns CDR1 MDHEN and CDR2 SYDVKM. The CDR3 spans 14 residues. The CDR3: CASSLAGGRETQYF. In DNA, the CDR3 is TGTGCCAGCAGTTTAGCGGGGGGGCGAGAGACCCAGTACTTC.

This chain connects TRBV7-3 to TRBJ2-2; 7 bases map to TRBD2. After removal of 3 bases from V and 5 bases from J, the junction contained 6 bases not matched to a gene. The germline V gene encodes CDR1 SGHTA and CDR2 FQGTGA. CDR3 length equals 15 residues. CDR3 in amino acids: CASSFLRGGTGELFF. Written as DNA, the CDR3 is TGTGCCAGCAGCTTTCTTAGGGGAGGGACCGGGGAGCTGTTTTTT.

The chain is built from TRBV6-1 and TRBJ2-5; no definite D call. V was clipped by 3 bases and J by 7 bases, with 12 bases between them. Germline V lookup: CDR1 MNHNS, CDR2 SASEGT. This CDR3 comprises 13 residues. The CDR3 protein is CASSDTVGRTQYF. The CDR3 bases are TGTGCCAGCAGTGATACGGTGGGAAGGACCCAGTACTTC.

This CDR3 reads CASSLSSGRNEQFF. In nucleotides, the CDR3 is TGTGCCAGCAGTTTATCCAGCGGCAGAAATGAGCAGTTCTTC. The gene calls are TRBV27 and TRBJ2-1, with TRBD2 as a possible D gene (5 bases). CDR1 and CDR2 from the germline V gene are MNHEY and SMNVEV (reference sequence). V was clipped by 0 bases and J by 7 bases, with 10 bases between them. The CDR3 has 14 residues.